Listed below are T cell receptor beta chains from one sample, sequenced in a study of blood T cell repertoires in COVID-19. Using immunoSEQ multiplex PCR, the repertoire was profiled, and TCRdb retains in-frame clones only, with some absent. The table has 250,000 to 400,000 clones, around 89% seen once. Input material: peripheral blood. The receptors shown here come from a woman in her twenties or thirties with COVID-19, enrolled during active disease. Each CDR3 is given with its conserved first and last residue. The D gene is left open where the match is weak. The size of a clone is reported for some rows only, either as once, few or many, or as a class for expanded clones.

>-|TRBD2|TRBV7-2|TRBJ2-3
CASRPGGGTDTQYF
TGTGCCAGCAGGCCCGGGGGGGGCACAGATACGCAGTATTTT
>-|-|TRBV11-2|TRBJ2-3
CASSLSGGVGADTQYF
TGTGCCAGCAGCTTATCCGGAGGCGTCGGAGCAGATACGCAGTATTTT
>-|-|TRBV6-5|TRBJ1-2
CATAGNYGYTF
TGTGCCACCGCGGGTAACTATGGCTACACCTTC
>-|-|TRBV7-2|TRBJ1-5
CASSETRGHNQPQHF
TGTGCCAGCAGCGAAACGCGGGGTCACAATCAGCCCCAGCATTTT
>-|TRBD1|TRBV6-5|TRBJ2-1
CASSPGTGGRNEQFF
TGTGCCAGCAGCCCCGGGACAGGGGGGAGGAATGAGCAGTTCTTC
>once|-|TRBV19|TRBJ1-5
CASSEQMGNQPQHF
TGTGCCAGTAGTGAACAGATGGGCAATCAGCCCCAGCATTTT
>-|-|TRBV5-4|TRBJ2-2
CASSPPGRGRTGELFF
TGTGCCAGCAGCCCCCCGGGCAGGGGGAGGACCGGGGAGCTGTTTTTT
>-|-|TRBV6-6|TRBJ1-4
CASSYSGQEREKLFF
TGTGCCAGCAGTTACTCGGGGCAGGAGAGGGAAAAACTGTTTTTT
>few|TRBD2|TRBV18|TRBJ2-1
CASSPGLDRGEQFF
TGTGCCAGCTCACCGGGACTAGACCGAGGTGAGCAGTTCTTC
>-|TRBD1|TRBV19|TRBJ1-6
CASSGTANSPLHF
TGTGCCAGTAGCGGGACAGCTAATTCACCCCTCCACTTT
>-|TRBD1|TRBV7-6|TRBJ2-3
CASSLPGQGTQYF
TGTGCCAGCAGCTTACCCGGACAGGGGACGCAGTATTTT
>-|TRBD1|TRBV19|TRBJ2-1
CASSNYGDRVYNEQFF
TGTGCCAGTAGTAACTATGGGGACAGGGTTTACAATGAGCAGTTCTTC
>-|TRBD1|TRBV28|TRBJ1-2
CASRQGLNYGYTF
TGTGCCAGTCGACAGGGGTTGAACTATGGCTACACCTTC
>-|TRBD1|TRBV5-1|TRBJ1-3
CASSLGTGGSIGNTIYF
TGCGCCAGCAGCTTGGGGACAGGGGGTTCAATTGGAAACACCATATATTTT
>-|-|TRBV7-8|TRBJ2-5
CASSPTGFVGYGTQYF
TGTGCCAGCAGCCCTACAGGGTTCGTTGGGTACGGGACCCAGTACTTC
>few|-|TRBV5-5|TRBJ1-6
CASSPVAGLNSPLHF
TGTGCCAGCAGCCCCGTGGCAGGGCTAAATTCACCCCTCCACTTT
>-|-|TRBV6-5|TRBJ2-1
CASRRQVYNEQFF
TGTGCCAGCAGAAGACAGGTTTACAATGAGCAGTTCTTC
>-|TRBD1|TRBV28|TRBJ1-5
CASSPDRVSQPQHF
TGTGCCAGCAGCCCGGACAGGGTCAGTCAGCCCCAGCATTTT
>-|-|TRBV3-1/TRBV3-2|TRBJ1-3
CASSPLGNTIYF
TGTGCCAGCAGCCCCCTAGGAAACACCATATATTTT
>-|-|TRBV2|TRBJ1-4
CASRLQGLNEKLFF
TGTGCCAGCAGGTTACAGGGCCTTAATGAAAAACTGTTTTTT
>-|TRBD1|TRBV6-5|TRBJ1-1
CASSPRTGQGAFF
TGTGCCAGCAGTCCTCGGACAGGCCAGGGGGCTTTCTTT
>few|TRBD2|TRBV4-1|TRBJ2-1
CASSQVDMGLAVAEQFF
TGCGCCAGCAGCCAAGTAGATATGGGACTAGCTGTTGCTGAGCAGTTCTTC
>-|-|TRBV14|TRBJ1-2
CASSQGLYYGYTF
TGTGCCAGCAGCCAAGGGCTCTACTATGGCTACACCTTC
>-|-|TRBV5-6|TRBJ1-2
CASSLSGGYGYTF
TGTGCCAGCAGCCTCTCGGGGGGCTATGGCTACACCTTC
>-|-|TRBV4-2|TRBJ1-3
CASSQERGTRNTIYF
TGTGCCAGCAGCCAAGAAAGGGGGACGCGGAACACCATATATTTT
>-|-|TRBV10-1|TRBJ2-2
CASRQGAGELFF
TGCGCCAGCAGACAGGGCGCCGGGGAGCTGTTTTTT
>-|TRBD1|TRBV15|TRBJ1-5
CATSSATGGSFQPQHF
TGTGCCACCAGCAGTGCCACAGGGGGAAGTTTTCAGCCCCAGCATTTT
>-|TRBD1|TRBV12-3/TRBV12-4|TRBJ2-1
CARPGQSLNEQFF
TGTGCCAGGCCGGGACAGAGTCTCAATGAGCAGTTCTTC
>-|-|TRBV28|TRBJ1-4
CASSGPGRGEKLFF
TGTGCCAGCAGCGGTCCCGGCCGAGGGGAAAAACTGTTTTTT
>-|-|TRBV4-1|TRBJ2-2
CASSQVEGSNTGELFF
TGCGCCAGCAGCCAAGTTGAGGGCTCGAACACCGGGGAGCTGTTTTTT
>-|-|TRBV4-1|TRBJ2-5
CASSLTGSKETQYF
TGCGCCAGCAGCCTCACCGGGAGTAAGGAGACCCAGTACTTC
>-|-|TRBV15|TRBJ1-2
CATSRDLSGSNYGYTF
TGTGCCACCAGCAGAGATTTGTCAGGGTCAAACTATGGCTACACCTTC
>-|-|TRBV28|TRBJ2-5
CASSLHNTVTGFQETQYF
TGTGCCAGCAGTCTACACAACACCGTGACAGGCTTCCAAGAGACCCAGTACTTC
>-|TRBD1|TRBV6-1|TRBJ1-1
CASSERGTGRLMNTEAFF
TGTGCCAGCAGTGAACGAGGGACAGGGCGTCTCATGAACACTGAAGCTTTCTTT
>few|-|TRBV13|TRBJ1-2
CASSDSWGGYGYTF
TGTGCCAGCAGCGATAGTTGGGGAGGTTATGGCTACACCTTC
>-|TRBD1|TRBV28|TRBJ1-5
CASNRGGTGSVRRNQPQHF
TGTGCCAGCAATCGAGGGGGGACAGGGTCGGTCCGTCGCAATCAGCCCCAGCATTTT
>-|-|TRBV19|TRBJ1-1
CASSLFTQNTEAFF
TGTGCCAGTAGCCTTTTTACACAGAACACTGAAGCTTTCTTT
>-|TRBD1|TRBV19|TRBJ1-5
CASSIAGQGDQPQHF
TGTGCCAGTAGTATTGCGGGACAGGGTGATCAGCCCCAGCATTTT
>-|-|TRBV3-1/TRBV3-2|TRBJ2-3
CASSPSIGGPTDTQYF
TGTGCCAGCAGCCCCAGTATAGGGGGACCCACAGATACGCAGTATTTT
>-|TRBD1|TRBV9|TRBJ1-2
CASSAGQEGYTF
TGTGCCAGCAGCGCCGGACAGGAAGGCTACACCTTC
>-|-|TRBV7-2|TRBJ2-7
CASSLAPRGYYEQYF
TGTGCCAGCAGCTTAGCTCCCAGGGGTTACTACGAGCAGTACTTC
>-|-|TRBV5-8|TRBJ2-4
CASSLGPGVAKNIQYF
TGTGCCAGCAGCTTGGGGCCCGGAGTAGCCAAAAACATTCAGTACTTC
>-|TRBD1|TRBV11-2|TRBJ2-3
CASSSGTGLTDTQYF
TGTGCCAGCAGCTCGGGGACAGGCCTCACAGATACGCAGTATTTT
>-|-|TRBV7-6|TRBJ1-5
CASSLQPGGSNQPQHF
TGTGCCAGCAGCCTACAACCCGGGGGATCAAATCAGCCCCAGCATTTT
>-|-|TRBV11-3|TRBJ1-3
CASRSTGVGNTIYF
TGTGCCAGCAGGTCGACAGGAGTTGGAAACACCATATATTTT